One sample yielded the 8 T cell receptor beta chains listed below, sequenced in a study of beta chain features in type 1 diabetes. TCRB transcripts that were expressed got sequenced, as all of the isolated RNA had been reverse transcribed. Using immunoSEQ multiplex PCR, the repertoire was profiled, and TCRdb retains in-frame clones only, with some absent. The top ten hold under 8.5% of the sample, which has 250,000 to 400,000 clones, about 14% seen once. The material sequenced was central memory CD4+ T cells from blood. Every receptor here comes from a man aged 30 to 45 in good health.

The V and J genes are TRBV6-6 and TRBJ1-6, with D maybe TRBD1 (5 bases). Trimming took 2 bases from V and 9 from J, leaving 8 bases between them. The germline CDR1 and CDR2 sequences are MNHNY and SVGAGI (reference sequence). This CDR3 has 13 residues. This CDR3 is CASSYQGGSPLHF. In DNA, the CDR3 is TGTGCCAGCAGTTACCAGGGCGGTTCACCCCTCCACTTT.

This clone was seen more than once but under ten times. The genes are TRBV28 and TRBJ2-3; 11 bases map to TRBD2. The CDR3 is 16 residues long. The V segment lost 7 bases and the J segment 1 base; nucleotides outside the gene matches: 7. The germline gives CDR1 MDHEN, CDR2 SYDVKM. CDR3 sequence: CASILLAGGGTDTQYF. The CDR3 coding sequence is TGTGCCAGCATTCTCTTAGCGGGAGGGGGCACAGATACGCAGTATTTT.

In this sample, this clone turned up many times. In the same sample, other DNA sequences code for this CDR3. The chain uses TRBV5-1 and TRBJ2-5; no reliable D call. Germline lookup yields CDR1 SGHRS and CDR2 YFSETQ. V was trimmed by 0 bases and J by 2 bases, leaving 2 bases between them. CDR3 length: 12 amino acids. CDR3 DNA sequence: TGCGCCAGCAGCTTGGGTCAAGAGACCCAGTACTTC. Protein sequence: CASSLGQETQYF.

The CDR3 coding sequence is TGTGCCAGCAGCTTAGCATGGGGGGCGCGCGGCACAGATACGCAGTATTTT. It encodes CASSLAWGARGTDTQYF. The V and J genes are TRBV11-3 and TRBJ2-3; tentatively, D is TRBD1 or TRBD2 (6 bases each). The germline V gene encodes CDR1 SGHNT and CDR2 YENEEA. The CDR3 is made up of 17 amino acids. V was pared by 1 base and J by 1 base, with 15 bases between.

This clone was detected a few times. This rearrangement joins TRBV18 to TRBJ2-1; possible D gene TRBD1, 6 bases. V lost 2 bases to trimming and J lost 5 bases, with 10 bases between them. Germline lookup yields CDR1 KGHSH and CDR2 LQKENI. CDR3 size: 14 residues. This CDR3 reads CASSPGTLDNEQFF. Written as DNA, the CDR3 is TGTGCCAGCTCACCAGGGACACTCGACAATGAGCAGTTCTTC.

CDR3 in amino acids: CATNSGINEQFF. CDR3 DNA sequence: TGTGCCACCAACTCAGGGATTAATGAGCAGTTCTTC. The chain links TRBV28 to TRBJ2-1, with a possible D match to TRBD1 (5 bases). Looked up from germline, CDR1 is MDHEN and CDR2 is SYDVKM. Trimming pared 10 bases from V and 7 bases from J, leaving 14 bases between. CDR3 length equals 12 residues.

The rearrangement uses TRBV27 and TRBJ1-6; 7 positions match TRBD1. Germline lookup yields CDR1 MNHEY and CDR2 SMNVEV (reference sequence). The length of the CDR3 is 13 residues. V trimming: 4 bases; J trimming: 9 bases; junction bases outside the gene matches: 3. CDR3 region: CASSSDRVSPLHF. The CDR3 nucleotides are TGTGCCAGCAGTTCCGACAGGGTTTCACCCCTCCACTTT.

This clone has more than one count but fewer than ten. The chain recombines TRBV7-7 with TRBJ2-5; tentatively, D is TRBD1 (6 bases). This CDR3 region has 14 residues. Germline values: CDR1 SSHAT, CDR2 FNYEAQ (reference sequence). V was shortened by 1 base and J by 2 bases, with 8 bases between the two germline ends. The CDR3: CASSLGGQQETQYF. CDR3 nucleotide sequence: TGTGCCAGCAGCTTAGGAGGACAGCAAGAGACCCAGTACTTC.